The next 21 T cell receptor beta chains were all read from a single sample in a study of T cell responses to AZD1222 COVID-19 vaccine. The repertoire was sequenced with immunoSEQ multiplex PCR; TCRdb's copy has only in-frame clones and lacks some. The data hold under 200,000 clones, with around nine tenths observed a single time. The sequenced sample was peripheral blood, obtained 28 days after the second dose of the MenACWY control vaccine. These TCRs come from an adult who received the MenACWY meningococcal vaccine as a control.

This clone was seen just once. The chain is built from TRBV5-3 and TRBJ2-7; tentative D call: TRBD1 (5 bases). TRBV5-3 qualifies as an ORF whose function is uncertain. The CDR3 spans 14 residues. V was pared by 0 bases and J by 2 bases, with 9 bases between. CDR3 in amino acids: CARSLGQFTYEQYF. In DNA, the CDR3 is TGTGCCAGAAGCTTGGGACAGTTTACCTACGAGCAGTACTTC.

The chain joins TRBV14 to TRBJ2-3; no firm D call. CDR3 length: 14 amino acids. The germline CDR1 and CDR2 sequences are SGHDN and FVKESK. V lost 1 base and J lost 6, with 11 bases in between. CDR3 protein: CASSQGARSDTQYF. The CDR3 bases are TGTGCCAGCAGCCAAGGGGCTAGGTCCGATACGCAGTATTTT. The whole variable domain, remainder taken from reference TRBV14 and TRBJ2-3, is EAGVTQFPSHSVIEKGQTVTLRCDPISGHDNLYWYRRVMGKEIKFLLHFVKESKQDESGMPNNRFLAERTGGTYSTLKVQPAELEDSGVYFCASSQGARSDTQYFGPGTRLTVL.

Written as DNA, the CDR3 is TGTGCCAGCAGCTTAGAATTCCCTTCGTTGGCCCTTGAAGCTTTCTTT. Translating gives CASSLEFPSLALEAFF. V gene TRBV7-2 combines with J gene TRBJ1-1; D is undetermined. This CDR3 contains 16 residues. Looked up from germline, CDR1 is SGHTA and CDR2 is FQGNSA. Trimming took 1 base from V and 7 from J, leaving 19 bases between them.

The V call is TRBV30, the J call TRBJ2-7; D might be TRBD2 (6 bases). The CDR3 length is 11 residues. The germline V gene encodes CDR1 GTSNPN and CDR2 SVGIG (reference sequence). Trimming removed 5 bases from V and 5 bases from J, with 10 bases in between. The CDR3 DNA reads TGTGCCTGGGGGGGGAACAACGAGCAGTACTTC. Amino acids: CAWGGNNEQYF.

The V gene is TRBV3-1 (or the pseudogene TRBV3-2), the J gene TRBJ1-6; 7 nucleotides match TRBD1. V shed 4 bases, J shed 7 bases, and the junction held 10 bases outside the gene matches. Germline V gene data show CDR1 as LGHDT and CDR2 as YNNKEL (reference sequence). The CDR3 is 16 amino acids. Written as DNA, the CDR3 is TGTGCCAGCAGCCTTGACAGGGCCGGGAGGAATTCACCCCTCCACTTT. Translation gives CASSLDRAGRNSPLHF.

The chain is built from TRBV29-1 and TRBJ1-2; TRBD1 matches at 8 bases. CDR3 length equals 13 residues. Germline V CDR1 and CDR2: SQVTM, ANQGSEA. V dropped 5 bases and J dropped 8; count of bases not matched to a gene: 10. CDR3 nucleotide sequence: TGCAGCGTTCTGACAGGGGCGGGTTTAGGCTACACCTTC. Translating it yields CSVLTGAGLGYTF. The full variable domain, its missing parts supplied by reference TRBV29-1 and TRBJ1-2, is SAVISQKPSRDICQRGTSLTIQCQVDSQVTMMFWYRQQPGQSLTLIATANQGSEATYESGFVIDKFPISRPNLTFSTLTVSNMSPEDSSIYLCSVLTGAGLGYTFGSGTRLTVV.

J is TRBJ1-6 and V is TRBV9; possibly TRBD1 for D (5 bases). Trimming stripped 0 bases from V and 9 bases from J, with 10 bases between. The CDR3 totals 14 residues. Germline CDR1 is SGDLS and CDR2 is YYNGEE. The CDR3 loop reads CASSVEGQASPLHF. CDR3 DNA sequence: TGTGCCAGCAGCGTAGAGGGGCAGGCTTCACCCCTCCACTTT.

The genes are TRBV7-9 and TRBJ2-1, with TRBD2 matching 9 bases. The trim removed 8 bases at V and 2 bases at J, leaving 4 bases unmatched. CDR1 SEHNR and CDR2 FQNEAQ come from the germline V gene (reference sequence). The CDR3 contains 14 residues. The CDR3 nucleotides are TGTGCCAGCTGTCTAGCGGGAACCTACAATGAGCAGTTCTTC. Translation gives CASCLAGTYNEQFF.

The genes are TRBV21-1 and TRBJ1-2; no DNA check was done on the table's D call, TRBD1. TRBV21-1 is deemed a pseudogene. The CDR3 runs to 17 residues. CDR3 nucleotide sequence: TGTGCCAGCAGCAATAGGGACAGGGGGCCATTGTACTATGGCTACACCTTC. Translation gives CASSNRDRGPLYYGYTF.

This clone was observed a single time. The J gene is TRBJ1-5, the V gene TRBV11-3; unclear D gene. Germline V gene data show CDR1 as SGHNT and CDR2 as YENEEA. Trimming cost V 2 bases and J 4 bases, with 6 bases left between them. There are 13 residues in the CDR3. The CDR3 sequence is CASSLSVNQPQHF. The DNA for the CDR3 is TGTGCCAGCAGCTTAAGCGTAAATCAGCCCCAGCATTTT.

CDR3 nucleotides: TGTGCCAGCCTCGATGTAGGGGAGGAGTACTTC. It encodes CASLDVGEEYF. V and J are TRBV21-1 and TRBJ2-7; the DNA was not used to check the table's D call, TRBD2. TRBV21-1 counts as a pseudogene. This CDR3 has 11 residues.

Only one count was recorded for this clone. V gene TRBV4-1 combines with J gene TRBJ2-7, with TRBD2 as a possible D gene (5 bases). The CDR3 totals 13 residues. Trimming removed 5 bases at V and 3 bases at J, with 11 bases between. The germline V gene has CDR1 MGHRA and CDR2 YSYEKL. The CDR3 DNA reads as TGCGCCAGCAGCTTAGCGACTCACTACGAGCAGTACTTC. It translates to CASSLATHYEQYF.

This clone was seen a single time. The chain links TRBV7-3 to TRBJ2-1; 9 bases agree with TRBD1. Germline CDR1 is SGHTA and CDR2 is FQGTGA. This CDR3 is 15 amino acids long. After removal of 2 bases from V and 7 bases from J, the junction contained 6 bases not matched to a gene. The CDR3 nucleotides are TGTGCCAGCAGCTTAGTACAGGGGGCAGGGAATGAGCAGTTCTTC. This codes for CASSLVQGAGNEQFF.

The genes are TRBV5-6 and TRBJ1-1, with unresolved D. CDR1 is SGHDT and CDR2 is YYEEEE in the germline V gene. The CDR3 covers 12 residues. Trimming left V 2 bases short and J 7 bases short, with 9 bases between. Written as DNA, the CDR3 is TGTGCCAGCAGCTTAAATGACCTTGAAGCTTTCTTT. As protein: CASSLNDLEAFF.

This sequence joins TRBV6-4 and TRBJ1-2, with D maybe TRBD1 (5 bases). Per the germline V gene, CDR1 is MRHNA and CDR2 is SNTAGT. This CDR3 region has 13 residues. The ends were cut back, 3 bases at V and 7 bases at J, with 12 bases in the middle. The CDR3 here is CASSEDSASGYTF. CDR3 coding DNA: TGTGCCAGCAGTGAAGACAGCGCCTCTGGCTACACCTTC.

V is TRBV28 and J is TRBJ2-1, with D possibly being TRBD2 (6 bases). The V gene's germline CDR1 is MDHEN and CDR2 SYDVKM. The V end lost 6 bases, the J end lost 4 bases, and 16 bases lay between the germline ends. The CDR3 length is 15 residues. CDR3 protein: CASSQSGLPYNEQFF. The DNA of the CDR3 is TGTGCCAGCAGCCAAAGCGGGCTCCCTTACAATGAGCAGTTCTTC. Using reference TRBV28 and TRBJ2-1 for the parts outside the CDR3, the full variable domain is DVKVTQSSRYLVKRTGEKVFLECVQDMDHENMFWYRQDPGLGLRLIYFSYDVKMKEKGDIPEGYSVSREKKERFSLILESASTNQTSMYLCASSQSGLPYNEQFFGPGTRLTVL.

The chain has TRBV11-3 and TRBJ2-7; D possibly corresponds to TRBD2 (6 bases). The CDR3 covers 14 residues. V lost 3 bases and J lost 4, with 13 bases in between. The V gene's germline CDR1 is SGHNT and CDR2 YENEEA. The CDR3 loop is CASSFPASEYEQYF. The CDR3 DNA reads as TGTGCCAGCAGCTTCCCCGCTAGCGAGTACGAGCAGTACTTC.

V is TRBV5-6 and J is TRBJ2-1; D possibly matches TRBD1 or TRBD2 (7 bases each). From germline, CDR1 is SGHDT and CDR2 YYEEEE. V was cut by 5 bases and J by 7 bases, with 22 bases left in between. The CDR3 is 16 residues long. The CDR3 here is CASRKAQGRAGNEQFF. CDR3 nucleotide sequence: TGTGCCAGCAGAAAGGCACAGGGGAGGGCGGGTAATGAGCAGTTCTTC.

The chain couples TRBV6-8 to TRBJ2-1; D tentatively reads TRBD1 or TRBD2 (5 bases each). This CDR3 is 17 amino acids long. Germline CDR1 is MNHGY and CDR2 is SAAAGT. V was clipped by 5 bases and J by 2 bases, with 19 bases between them. CDR3 DNA: TGTGCCAGCAGTCCCAGACCCGAGGGGCGGGCCTACAATGAGCAGTTCTTC. This codes for CASSPRPEGRAYNEQFF.

This chain uses TRBV3-1 (or the pseudogene TRBV3-2) with TRBJ2-1; 7 bases are a match to TRBD2. The V gene's germline CDR1 is LGHDT and CDR2 YNNKEL (reference sequence). The CDR3 totals 14 residues. V gave up 4 bases and J gave up 5 bases; unmatched junction bases: 5. CDR3 sequence (DNA): TGTGCCAGCAGCCCCTTGGCGGGGGACAATGAGCAGTTCTTC. Its protein product is CASSPLAGDNEQFF.

The chain joins TRBV3-1 (or the pseudogene TRBV3-2) to TRBJ1-1; D unclear. The CDR3 runs 15 residues. Trimming pared 0 bases from V and 4 bases from J, leaving 12 bases between. Germline loops: CDR1 LGHDT, CDR2 YNNKEL (reference sequence). The CDR3 DNA reads TGTGCCAGCAGCCAAGAACCGTGGGGAGCCACTGAAGCTTTCTTT. This encodes CASSQEPWGATEAFF.